One and the same sample provided the 2 T cell receptor beta chains below, sequenced in a study of blood T cell repertoires in COVID-19. Sequencing used immunoSEQ multiplex PCR; TCRdb keeps in-frame clones, though not all of them. The profile shows 150,000 to 200,000 clones, about 86% of them singletons. Sequenced material: peripheral blood. The origin of the receptors is a woman aged 70-85 years with acute or convalescent COVID-19.

The V call is TRBV5-6, the J call TRBJ2-1; D not resolved. CDR1 and CDR2 (germline): SGHDT, YYEEEE. Between the trimmed V and J ends, which lost 2 bases and 0 bases, there was a span of 15 bases. This CDR3 comprises 17 residues. The CDR3, as DNA: TGTGCCAGCAGCTTTAGAGGCTTTTCTAGCTCCTACAATGAGCAGTTCTTC. This translates into CASSFRGFSSSYNEQFF. The whole variable domain, filled in from reference TRBV5-6 and TRBJ2-1, reads DAGVTQSPTHLIKTRGQQVTLRCSPKSGHDTVSWYQQALGQGPQFIFQYYEEEERQRGNFPDRFSGHQFPNYSSELNVNALLLGDSALYLCASSFRGFSSSYNEQFFGPGTRLTVL.

The V and J genes are TRBV6-1 and TRBJ2-4, with D possibly matching TRBD1 (5 bases). Between the trimmed V and J ends, which lost 4 bases and 0 bases, there was a span of 13 bases. CDR1 and CDR2 (germline): MNHNS, SASEGT. The CDR3 contains 16 residues. CDR3 coding DNA: TGTGCCAGCAGTGGCAGGGATATTCTAGCCAAAAACATTCAGTACTTC. Translating it yields CASSGRDILAKNIQYF.